The 6 T cell receptor beta chains below all came from one sample that was sequenced in a study of response to subunit inactivated influenza vaccine. TCRdb independently ran MiXCR on the RT-PCR reads; one entry per CDR3 protein. The sample consists of hundreds of thousands of distinct CDR3 sequences, less than 30% of them appearing once. Sample: CD4+ T cells sorted from PBMCs, taken 5 days after vaccination. These receptors came from a man between 50 and 59 years old who received an inactivated influenza vaccine.

In this sample, this clonotype turned up many times. The V gene is TRBV29-1, the J gene TRBJ2-7, with D possibly matching TRBD1 (6 bases). The CDR3 extends over 13 amino acids. The germline CDR1 and CDR2 sequences are SQVTM and ANQGSEA. V lost 3 bases and J 2 bases, leaving 11 bases between the germline ends. The CDR3 loop reads CSVDGDNTYEQYF. Written as DNA, the CDR3 is TGCAGCGTTGATGGGGACAACACCTACGAGCAGTACTTC.

The chain has TRBV7-2 and TRBJ2-2; maybe TRBD1 (5 bases). Germline V gene data show CDR1 as SGHTA and CDR2 as FQGNSA. V dropped 1 base and J dropped 6 bases, with 12 bases sitting between them. There are 15 residues in the CDR3. This CDR3 reads CASSLVVRAPGELFF. CDR3 nucleotides: TGTGCCAGCAGCTTAGTAGTCAGGGCACCCGGGGAGCTGTTTTTT.

This clonotype was detected many times. V usage is TRBV7-2 and J usage is TRBJ1-2; D not certain. Trimming took 1 base from V and 2 from J, leaving 8 bases between them. Germline CDR1 SGHTA, CDR2 FQGNSA. The CDR3 is 14 amino acids. The CDR3 here is CASSLGPGNYGYTF. In DNA form, the CDR3 reads TGTGCCAGCAGCTTAGGTCCCGGGAACTATGGCTACACCTTC.

This clonotype showed up just a few times. The chain is built from TRBV29-1 and TRBJ2-3; D ambiguous. Per the germline V gene, CDR1 is SQVTM and CDR2 is ANQGSEA. The CDR3 has 14 residues. The V and J ends lost 7 bases and 5 bases respectively, with 19 bases between them. This CDR3 is CSAVPTTFRDTQYF. CDR3 DNA sequence: TGCAGCGCCGTGCCTACCACCTTTAGAGATACGCAGTATTTT.

This clonotype was picked up a small number of times. The gene calls are TRBV5-1 and TRBJ2-7; 9 nucleotides agree with TRBD1. The length of the CDR3 is 14 residues. Per germline, CDR1 SGHRS and CDR2 YFSETQ. V shed 4 bases, J shed 7 bases, and the junction held 9 bases outside the gene matches. The CDR3 DNA reads TGCGCCAGCAGCCGAACAGGGGGCTCGTGGGAGCAGTACTTC. Its protein product is CASSRTGGSWEQYF.

This clonotype was picked up one time. The chain links TRBV27 to TRBJ2-7; TRBD2 agrees at 9 bases. CDR1 MNHEY and CDR2 SMNVEV come from the germline V gene (reference sequence). V trimming: 6 bases; J trimming: 0 bases; junction bases outside the gene matches: 6. The CDR3 has 15 residues. The CDR3 sequence: CASSGGGADSYEQYF. The CDR3 coding sequence is TGTGCCAGCAGCGGCGGGGGGGCTGACTCCTACGAGCAGTACTTC.